The 3 T cell receptor beta chains in this list originate from one sample, sequenced in a study of T cell repertoires in aging, cancer and after chemotherapy. Multiplex touch-down PCR with TRB-A/B primers amplified rearranged V-D-J TRB sequences. TCRdb itself ran the multiplex PCR reads through MiXCR, one entry per CDR3 protein. The profile shows several thousand distinct CDR3 sequences, roughly 31% of them singletons. The template was genomic DNA from peripheral blood, not RNA. The sample taken for sequencing was blood. These TCRs come from a human donor in good health. The donor label of this sample is uncertain.

Notes on this clonotype: One end of the junction is discordant with germline, which a read error may explain. The chain combines TRBV30 with TRBJ2-2; D call uncertain. CDR1 is GTSNPN, CDR2 SVGIG, per germline (reference sequence). The CDR3 is 13 amino acids. The CDR3: CAWTTMHTVELFF. Written as DNA, the CDR3 is TGTGCCTGGACGACAATGCACACCGTGGAGCTGTTTTTT.

This clonotype was seen only a few times. This chain connects TRBV10-3 to TRBJ1-2; D remains unclear. CDR1 ENHRY and CDR2 SYGVKD come from the germline V gene. The CDR3 length is 14 residues. V was clipped by 0 bases and J by 2 bases, with 7 bases between them. CDR3 DNA sequence: TGTGCCATCAGTGAGTCCGGCCTAAACTATGGCTACACCTTC. Translated, it gives CAISESGLNYGYTF.

The chain has TRBV5-5 and TRBJ2-7, with TRBD1 identical over 9 bases. Germline V CDR1 and CDR2: SGHKS, YYEKEE (reference sequence). CDR3 length equals 16 residues. The trim removed 2 bases at V and 5 bases at J, leaving 11 bases unmatched. Written as DNA, the CDR3 is TGTGCCAGCAGCTTAAGAGTAGGGACAGGGCCCCACGAGCAGTACTTC. Its translation: CASSLRVGTGPHEQYF. Full variable domain (rest looked up from reference TRBV5-5 and TRBJ2-7): DAGVTQSPTHLIKTRGQQVTLRCSPISGHKSVSWYQQVLGQGPQFIFQYYEKEERGRGNFPDRFSARQFPNYSSELNVNALLLGDSALYLCASSLRVGTGPHEQYFGPGTRLTVT.